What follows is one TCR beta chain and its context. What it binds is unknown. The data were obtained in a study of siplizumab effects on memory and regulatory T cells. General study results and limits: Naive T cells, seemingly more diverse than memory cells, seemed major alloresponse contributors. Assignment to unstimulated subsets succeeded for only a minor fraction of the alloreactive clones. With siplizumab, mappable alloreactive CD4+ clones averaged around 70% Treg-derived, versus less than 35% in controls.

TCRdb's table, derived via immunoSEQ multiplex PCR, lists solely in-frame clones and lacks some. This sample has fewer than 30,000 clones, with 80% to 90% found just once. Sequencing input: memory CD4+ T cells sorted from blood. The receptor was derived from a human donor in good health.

CDR3 in DNA: TGTGCCAGCAGGAGCCGGGACAACTACGAGCAGTACTTC. Protein product: CASRSRDNYEQYF. The chain recombines TRBV6-6 with TRBJ2-7, with D possibly matching TRBD1 (6 bases). This CDR3 has 13 residues. V lost 6 bases and J 3 bases, leaving 12 bases between the germline ends. The V gene's germline CDR1 is MNHNY and CDR2 SVGAGI (reference sequence).